There are a few counts of the clone carrying this T cell receptor (beta chain). Its matching antigen is unknown. This sample is part of a study of identical twins. Study observations and caveats: Memory repertoires lacked the insertion deficit that abundant cord blood beta clonotypes showed.

Unique molecular identifiers were in the cDNA, with template-switch universal primer binding. TCRdb re-derived calls from the 5' RACE reads in MiXCR, one entry per CDR3 protein. This table has about 210,000 distinct CDR3 sequences, approximately 9% appearing once. The length of the CDR3 is 13 residues. Germline lookup yields CDR1 SGHTA and CDR2 FQGTGA. The V gene lost 5 bases and the J gene lost 8 bases, with 13 bases spanning the gap. The chain employs TRBV7-3 and TRBJ2-1, with D possibly being TRBD1 (5 bases). The source of this sequence is a woman between 18 and 29 years old in good health. Sequenced material: memory (CD45RO+) T cells sorted from blood. This chain's CDR3 is CASSLQGRDEQFF. Here the CDR3 DNA reads TGTGCCAGCAGCCTCCAGGGTCGGGATGAGCAGTTCTTC.